This TCR beta chain was captured by sequencing in a study of vaccination effects on CD4 cells after COVID-19. Using viral peptide pools, the ViraFEST assay grew out antigen-specific CD4+ T cells prior to sequencing. Isolating CD4+ T cells followed more than 9 days of culture. The person was diagnosed with PCR-confirmed SARS-CoV-2 infection between March and December 2020. Trimming removed 5 bases at V and 5 bases at J, with 9 bases between. Germline V gene sequence: CDR1 SGHTA, CDR2 FQGNSA. This CDR3 has 12 amino acids. For this clone: Its antigen is unknown.

Assay used: immunoSEQ multiplex PCR; TCRdb lists only in-frame clones, some missing. The sample lists fewer than 30,000 clones; 78% were seen once. This specimen consisted of CD4+ T cells from PBMCs cultured with HCoV-NL63 spike peptides, obtained before COVID-19 vaccination. The TCR comes from a human donor who had a prior SARS-CoV-2 infection. The chain carries TRBV7-2 and TRBJ2-5; D is ambiguous. In DNA form, the CDR3 reads TGTGCCAGCAGCCGGTGGCGGGAGACCCAGTACTTC. The encoded protein is CASSRWRETQYF.